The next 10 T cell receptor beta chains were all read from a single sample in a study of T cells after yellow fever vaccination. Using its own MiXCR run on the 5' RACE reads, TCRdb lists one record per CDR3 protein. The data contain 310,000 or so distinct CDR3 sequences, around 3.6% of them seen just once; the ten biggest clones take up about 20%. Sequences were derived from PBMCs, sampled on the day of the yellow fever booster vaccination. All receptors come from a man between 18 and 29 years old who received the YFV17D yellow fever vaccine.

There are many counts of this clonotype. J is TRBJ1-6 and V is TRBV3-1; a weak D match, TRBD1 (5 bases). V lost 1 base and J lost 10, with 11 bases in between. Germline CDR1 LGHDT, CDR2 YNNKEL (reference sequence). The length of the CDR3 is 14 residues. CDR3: CASSQVDRISPLHF. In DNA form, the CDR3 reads TGTGCCAGCAGCCAAGTAGACAGAATCTCACCCCTCCACTTT.

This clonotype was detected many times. The CDR3 is CASSSSGRNTEAFF. DNA for the CDR3: TGTGCCAGCAGTTCCTCCGGCCGGAACACTGAAGCTTTCTTT. This rearrangement joins TRBV12-3 or TRBV12-4 to TRBJ1-1; no reliable D call. Trimming left V 4 bases short and J 1 base short, with 10 bases between. The CDR3 contains 14 residues.

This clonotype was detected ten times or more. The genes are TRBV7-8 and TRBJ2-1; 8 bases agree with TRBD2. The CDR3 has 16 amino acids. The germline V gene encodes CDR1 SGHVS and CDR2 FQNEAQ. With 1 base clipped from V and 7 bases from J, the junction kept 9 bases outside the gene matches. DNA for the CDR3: TGTGCCAGCAGCTTAGGGTCGGGGGGGCCGAGGAATGAGCAGTTCTTC. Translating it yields CASSLGSGGPRNEQFF.

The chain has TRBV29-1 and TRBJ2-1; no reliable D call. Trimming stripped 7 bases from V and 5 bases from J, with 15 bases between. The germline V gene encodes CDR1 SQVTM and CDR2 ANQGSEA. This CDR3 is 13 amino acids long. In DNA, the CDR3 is TGCAGCGCCGTGATGGCTACTGACAATGAGCAGTTCTTC. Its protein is CSAVMATDNEQFF.

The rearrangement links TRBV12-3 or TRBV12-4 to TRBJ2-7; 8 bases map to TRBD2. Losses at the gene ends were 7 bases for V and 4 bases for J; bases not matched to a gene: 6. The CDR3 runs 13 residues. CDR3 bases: TGTGCCAGCAATTATGCGGGGGGTTACGAGCAGTACTTC. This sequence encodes CASNYAGGYEQYF.

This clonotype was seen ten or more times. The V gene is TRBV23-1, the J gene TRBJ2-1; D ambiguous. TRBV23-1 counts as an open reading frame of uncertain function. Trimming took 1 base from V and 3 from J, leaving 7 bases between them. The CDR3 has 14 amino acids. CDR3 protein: CASSQFEVYNEQFF. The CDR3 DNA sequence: TGCGCCAGCAGTCAATTCGAGGTCTACAATGAGCAGTTCTTC.

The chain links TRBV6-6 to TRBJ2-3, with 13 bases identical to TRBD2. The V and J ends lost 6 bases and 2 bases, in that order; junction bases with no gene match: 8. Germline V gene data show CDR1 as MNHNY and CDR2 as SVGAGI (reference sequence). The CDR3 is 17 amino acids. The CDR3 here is CASSPPGLAGATDTQYF. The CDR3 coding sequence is TGTGCCAGCAGCCCTCCCGGACTAGCGGGGGCCACAGATACGCAGTATTTT.

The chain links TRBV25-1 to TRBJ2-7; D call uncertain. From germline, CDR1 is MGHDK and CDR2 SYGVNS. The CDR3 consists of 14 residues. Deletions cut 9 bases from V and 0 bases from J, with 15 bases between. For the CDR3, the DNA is TGTGCCAGTAGTCTGAGGCGAAGCTCCTACGAGCAGTACTTC. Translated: CASSLRRSSYEQYF.

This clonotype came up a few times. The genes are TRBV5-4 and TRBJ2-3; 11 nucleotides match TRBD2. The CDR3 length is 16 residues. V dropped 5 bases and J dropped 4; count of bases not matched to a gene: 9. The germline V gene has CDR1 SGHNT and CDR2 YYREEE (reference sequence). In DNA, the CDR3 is TGTGCCAGCAGGGGGGTAGCGGGGGGGCCCGCAGATACGCAGTATTTT. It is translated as CASRGVAGGPADTQYF.

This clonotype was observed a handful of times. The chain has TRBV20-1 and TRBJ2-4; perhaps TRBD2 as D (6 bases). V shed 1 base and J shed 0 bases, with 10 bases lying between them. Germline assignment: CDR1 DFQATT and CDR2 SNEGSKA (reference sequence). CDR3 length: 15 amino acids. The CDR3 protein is CSARGGAGAKNIQYF. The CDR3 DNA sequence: TGCAGTGCTAGAGGCGGGGCGGGAGCCAAAAACATTCAGTACTTC.